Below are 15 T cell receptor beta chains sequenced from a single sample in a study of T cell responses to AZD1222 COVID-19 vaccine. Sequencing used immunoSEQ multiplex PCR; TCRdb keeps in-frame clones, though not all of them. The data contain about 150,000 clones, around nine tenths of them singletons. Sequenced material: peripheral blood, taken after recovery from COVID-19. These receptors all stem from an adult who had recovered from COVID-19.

This chain's CDR3 is CASSQGVGTDTQYF. CDR3 sequence (DNA): TGCGCCAGCAGCCAAGGGGTGGGCACAGATACGCAGTATTTT. The V gene is TRBV4-3, the J gene TRBJ2-3; D gene ambiguous. The germline V and J ends were trimmed by 1 base and 1 base, with 6 bases remaining between them. Germline assignment: CDR1 LGHNA and CDR2 YSLEER. The CDR3 consists of 14 residues.

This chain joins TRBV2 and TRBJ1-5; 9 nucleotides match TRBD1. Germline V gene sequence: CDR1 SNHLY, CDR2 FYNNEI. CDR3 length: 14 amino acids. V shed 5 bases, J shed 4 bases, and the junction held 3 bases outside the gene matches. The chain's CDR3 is CASSSGQGNQPQHF. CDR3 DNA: TGTGCCAGCAGTTCGGGACAGGGTAATCAGCCCCAGCATTTT.

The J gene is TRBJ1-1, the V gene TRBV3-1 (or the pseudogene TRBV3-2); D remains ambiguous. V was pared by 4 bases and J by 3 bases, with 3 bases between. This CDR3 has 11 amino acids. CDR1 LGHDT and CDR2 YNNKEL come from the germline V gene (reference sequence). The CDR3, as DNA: TGTGCCAGCAGCCGGGACACTGAAGCTTTCTTT. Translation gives CASSRDTEAFF.

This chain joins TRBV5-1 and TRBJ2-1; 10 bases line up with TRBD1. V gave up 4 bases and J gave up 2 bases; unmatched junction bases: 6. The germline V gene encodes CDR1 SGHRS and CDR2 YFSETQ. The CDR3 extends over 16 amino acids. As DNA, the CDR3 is TGCGCCAGCAGCACTACGGGACAGGGGACCTACAATGAGCAGTTCTTC. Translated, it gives CASSTTGQGTYNEQFF. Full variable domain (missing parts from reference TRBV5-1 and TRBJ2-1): KAGVTQTPRYLIKTRGQQVTLSCSPISGHRSVSWYQQTPGQGLQFLFEYFSETQRNKGNFPGRFSGRQFSNSRSEMNVSTLELGDSALYLCASSTTGQGTYNEQFFGPGTRLTVL.

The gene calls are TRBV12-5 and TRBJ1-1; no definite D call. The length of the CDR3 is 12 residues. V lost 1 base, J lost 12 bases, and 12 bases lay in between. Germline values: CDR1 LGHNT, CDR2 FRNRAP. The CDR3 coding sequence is TGTGCTAGTGGTTTGGGAACGGAGGTAACTTTCTTT. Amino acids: CASGLGTEVTFF.

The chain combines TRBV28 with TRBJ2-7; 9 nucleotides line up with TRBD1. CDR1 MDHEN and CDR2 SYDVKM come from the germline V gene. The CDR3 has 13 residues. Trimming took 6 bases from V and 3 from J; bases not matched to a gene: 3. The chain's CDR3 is CASRGTGNYEQYF. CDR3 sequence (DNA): TGTGCCAGCAGGGGGACAGGGAACTACGAGCAGTACTTC.

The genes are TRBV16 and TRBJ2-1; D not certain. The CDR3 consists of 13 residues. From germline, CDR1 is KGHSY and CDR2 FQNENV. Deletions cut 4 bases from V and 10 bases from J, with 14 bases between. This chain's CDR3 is CASSPPTPWEQFF. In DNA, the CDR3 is TGTGCCAGCAGCCCTCCGACCCCCTGGGAGCAGTTCTTC.

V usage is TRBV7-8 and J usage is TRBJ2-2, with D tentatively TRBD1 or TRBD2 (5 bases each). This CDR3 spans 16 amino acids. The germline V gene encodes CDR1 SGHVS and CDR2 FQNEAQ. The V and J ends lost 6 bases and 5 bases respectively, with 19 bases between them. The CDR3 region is CASSYPVRGGTGELFF. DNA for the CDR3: TGTGCCAGCAGTTATCCTGTTCGGGGCGGGACCGGGGAGCTGTTTTTT. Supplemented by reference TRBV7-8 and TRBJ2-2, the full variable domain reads GAGVSQSPRYKVAKRGQDVALRCDPISGHVSLFWYQQALGQGPEFLTYFQNEAQLDKSGLPSDRFFAERPEGSVSTLKIQRTQQEDSAVYLCASSYPVRGGTGELFFGEGSRLTVL.

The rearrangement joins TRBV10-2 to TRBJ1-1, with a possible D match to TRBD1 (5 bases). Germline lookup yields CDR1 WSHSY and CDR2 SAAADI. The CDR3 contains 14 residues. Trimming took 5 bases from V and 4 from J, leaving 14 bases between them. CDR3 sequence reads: CASSPDSRGTEAFF. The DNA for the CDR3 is TGCGCCAGCAGTCCCGACAGCCGCGGCACTGAAGCTTTCTTT.

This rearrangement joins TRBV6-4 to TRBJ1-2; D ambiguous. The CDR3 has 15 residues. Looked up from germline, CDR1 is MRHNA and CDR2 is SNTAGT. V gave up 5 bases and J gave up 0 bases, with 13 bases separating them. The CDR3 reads CASSPTPDPNYGYTF. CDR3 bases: TGTGCCAGCAGTCCCACCCCTGATCCTAACTATGGCTACACCTTC.

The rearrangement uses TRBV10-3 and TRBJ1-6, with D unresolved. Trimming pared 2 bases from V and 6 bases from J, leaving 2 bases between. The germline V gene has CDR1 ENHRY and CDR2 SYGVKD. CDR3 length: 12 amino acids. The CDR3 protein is CAISEGNSPLHF. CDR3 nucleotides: TGTGCCATCAGTGAGGGTAATTCACCCCTCCACTTT.

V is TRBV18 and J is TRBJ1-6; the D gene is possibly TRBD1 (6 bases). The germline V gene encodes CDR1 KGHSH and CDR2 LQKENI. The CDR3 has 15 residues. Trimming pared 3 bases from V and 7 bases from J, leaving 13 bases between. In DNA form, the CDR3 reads TGTGCCAGCTCACCGCGGACGGGACAAAATTCACCCCTCCACTTT. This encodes CASSPRTGQNSPLHF. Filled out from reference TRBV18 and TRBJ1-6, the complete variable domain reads NAGVMQNPRHLVRRRGQEARLRCSPMKGHSHVYWYRQLPEEGLKFMVYLQKENIIDESGMPKERFSAEFPKEGPSILRIQQVVRGDSAAYFCASSPRTGQNSPLHFGNGTRLTVT.

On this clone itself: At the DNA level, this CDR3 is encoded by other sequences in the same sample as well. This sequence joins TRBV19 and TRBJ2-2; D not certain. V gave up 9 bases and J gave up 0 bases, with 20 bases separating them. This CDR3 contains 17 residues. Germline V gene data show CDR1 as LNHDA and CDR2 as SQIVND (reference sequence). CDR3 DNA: TGTGCCAGCAGATCCCACCCTGGTGGGGCGAACACCGGGGAGCTGTTTTTT. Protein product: CASRSHPGGANTGELFF. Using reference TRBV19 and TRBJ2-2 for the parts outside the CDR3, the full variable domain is DGGITQSPKYLFRKEGQNVTLSCEQNLNHDAMYWYRQDPGQGLRLIYYSQIVNDFQKGDIAEGYSVSREKKESFPLTVTSAQKNPTAFYLCASRSHPGGANTGELFFGEGSRLTVL.

The CDR3 sequence is CASSLLGLGEVAFF. The CDR3 coding sequence is TGCGCCAGCAGCTTGCTGGGCCTAGGGGAAGTAGCTTTCTTT. The genes are TRBV5-1 and TRBJ1-1; D is perhaps TRBD1 (5 bases). This CDR3 comprises 14 residues. Germline V gives CDR1 SGHRS, CDR2 YFSETQ. V was trimmed by 1 base and J by 10 bases, leaving 17 bases between them.

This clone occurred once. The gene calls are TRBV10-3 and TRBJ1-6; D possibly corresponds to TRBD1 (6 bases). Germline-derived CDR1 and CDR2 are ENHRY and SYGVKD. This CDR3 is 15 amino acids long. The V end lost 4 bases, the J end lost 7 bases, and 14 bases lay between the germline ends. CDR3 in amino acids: CAISADRLRNSPLHF. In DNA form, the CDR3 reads TGTGCCATCAGTGCAGACAGGCTAAGGAATTCACCCCTCCACTTT.